The 2 T cell receptor beta chains given below trace back to one sample, sequenced in a study of sequential checkpoint blockade in melanoma. The sample's treatment: randomized to nivolumab then ipilimumab (arm A) or the reverse (arm B). Repertoires were generated with immunoSEQ multiplex PCR, while TCRdb's copy carries only in-frame clones and drops some. Among fewer than 25,000 clones, roughly 80% were seen once, and the ten largest hold over 9.5%. The source was CD8+ T cells sorted from blood (inferred from file names), collected from a patient given nivolumab and ipilimumab in sequence. The receptors derive from a human donor with melanoma.

The genes are TRBV28 and TRBJ2-7; D might be TRBD2 (5 bases). Germline-derived CDR1 and CDR2 are MDHEN and SYDVKM. The CDR3 contains 13 residues. V was cut by 3 bases and J by 8 bases, with 14 bases left in between. CDR3: CASSFLTGNKQYF. CDR3 bases: TGTGCCAGCAGTTTCCTGACGGGGAACAAGCAGTACTTC.

The rearrangement uses TRBV4-1 and TRBJ2-4; TRBD2 matches 16 bases. This CDR3 contains 17 residues. The germline CDR1 and CDR2 sequences are MGHRA and YSYEKL. V shed 0 bases and J 13 bases; nucleotides not matched to a gene: 9. The chain's CDR3 is CASSQDLGTGLAGGQYF. Here the CDR3 DNA reads TGCGCCAGCAGCCAAGATTTGGGGACGGGACTAGCGGGGGGGCAGTACTTC.